A single sample gave rise to the 13 T cell receptor beta chains below, sequenced in a study of blood T cells in healthy people across ages (dated by TCRdb to the mid-2010s). The library was prepared using 5' RACE. The instrument given in TCRdb is Illumina HiSeq 2500. A second PCR of about 6 to 11 cycles was performed with a sample-barcoded 5' primer and a J-beta primer mix. The public sequencing data were trimmed at Q25 with fastp and processed into clonotypes with MiXCR by TCRdb, which kept only in-frame beta chains. All rows with the same CDR3 protein become a single entry with the most common DNA and genes. The sample table holds 600,000 to 800,000 distinct CDR3 sequences, of which about 51% were seen once. Less than 15% of the sample goes to the ten largest clones. Material for sequencing was blood. The source is a woman of 80 years or more in good health.

This clonotype was observed once. The V call is TRBV25-1, the J call TRBJ2-5; D possibly corresponds to TRBD1 (5 bases). Germline CDR1 is MGHDK and CDR2 is SYGVNS. V was trimmed by 3 bases and J by 4 bases, leaving 9 bases between them. This CDR3 is 13 amino acids long. CDR3 DNA: TGTGCCAGCAGTGACTACAGGCCAGAGACCCAGTACTTC. This sequence encodes CASSDYRPETQYF.

The chain joins TRBV4-1 to TRBJ2-3; a weak D match, TRBD1 (6 bases). Germline V gives CDR1 MGHRA, CDR2 YSYEKL. This CDR3 is built from 15 residues. Trimming removed 3 bases at V and 4 bases at J, with 14 bases between. The CDR3 loop reads CASSQTGTLPDTQYF. The CDR3 DNA reads as TGCGCCAGCAGCCAGACCGGGACACTCCCAGATACGCAGTATTTT.

A remark on this clonotype: Without the conserved terminal phenylalanine or tryptophan, this CDR3 likely stems from a read error. J is TRBJ1-6 and V is TRBV12-3 or TRBV12-4; 7 nucleotides match TRBD1. V gave up 3 bases and J gave up 7 bases; unmatched junction bases: 9. This CDR3 is built from 16 residues. CDR3 loop: CASSLGLGQLNSPLHL. The CDR3 bases are TGTGCCAGCAGTTTGGGGTTGGGACAGTTAAATTCACCCCTCCACTTG.

The chain carries TRBV30 and TRBJ2-7, with no clear D. The CDR3 sequence is 13 residues long. Trimming left V 2 bases short and J 4 bases short, with 12 bases between. Germline CDR1 reads GTSNPN; CDR2 reads SVGIG (reference sequence). The CDR3 spells CAWSIPFRYEQYF. In DNA form, the CDR3 reads TGTGCCTGGAGTATCCCCTTCAGATACGAGCAGTACTTC. Supplemented by reference TRBV30 and TRBJ2-7, the full variable domain reads SQTIHQWPATLVQPVGSPLSLECTVEGTSNPNLYWYRQAAGRGLQLLFYSVGIGQISSEVPQNLSASRPQDRQFILSSKKLLLSDSGFYLCAWSIPFRYEQYFGPGTRLTVT.

This clonotype was counted between two and nine times. CDR3 sequence: CASSQDLTRVDYGYTF. For the CDR3, the DNA is TGTGCCAGCAGCCAAGATCTTACTCGGGTAGACTATGGCTACACCTTC. V usage is TRBV4-2 and J usage is TRBJ1-2; unclear D gene. CDR1 and CDR2 (germline): LGHNA, YNFKEQ. The CDR3 covers 16 residues. Trimming cost V 0 bases and J 3 bases, with 14 bases left between them.

This clonotype has at least ten counts. This chain connects TRBV9 to TRBJ2-1, with D tentatively TRBD2 (7 bases). The germline CDR1 and CDR2 sequences are SGDLS and YYNGEE. Trimming took 4 bases from V and 9 from J, leaving 20 bases between them. The CDR3 contains 15 residues. CDR3 loop: CASSSSVAGAGEQFF. DNA of the CDR3: TGTGCCAGCAGCTCCTCCGTTGCGGGGGCCGGTGAGCAGTTCTTC.

This clonotype has a single count. This may stem from a read error, because a much larger clone lies one nucleotide away. J is TRBJ2-1 and V is TRBV3-1; D is ambiguous. This CDR3 has 12 residues. Looked up from germline, CDR1 is LGHDT and CDR2 is YNNKEL (reference sequence). The CDR3 region is CAGSHEWNEQFF. The DNA of the CDR3 is TGTGCCGGCAGCCACGAGTGGAATGAGCAGTTCTTC.

Remarks on this clonotype: Given a much more abundant clone one base away, this may be a read error. CDR3 residues: CASSFGADSTATQYF. The CDR3 nucleotides are TGCGCCAGCAGCTTCGGCGCCGACTCCACAGCTACGCAGTATTTT. The chain employs TRBV5-1 and TRBJ2-3; D gene ambiguous. Per germline, CDR1 SGHRS and CDR2 YFSETQ. CDR3 length: 15 residues. Full variable domain (missing parts from reference TRBV5-1 and TRBJ2-3): KAGVTQTPRYLIKTRGQQVTLSCSPISGHRSVSWYQQTPGQGLQFLFEYFSETQRNKGNFPGRFSGRQFSNSRSEMNVSTLELGDSALYLCASSFGADSTATQYFGPGTRLTVL.

This clonotype was seen ten or more times. The chain combines TRBV27 with TRBJ2-3, with 9 bases aligning to TRBD2. With V trimmed by 2 bases and J by 2 bases, 5 bases remained unmatched. The length of the CDR3 is 16 residues. CDR1 and CDR2 (germline): MNHEY, SMNVEV (reference sequence). The CDR3 bases are TGTGCCAGCAGTTTACATCTAGCGGGGACCACAGATACGCAGTATTTT. This codes for CASSLHLAGTTDTQYF.

Ten or more counts support this clonotype. The rearrangement links TRBV7-9 to TRBJ2-3; the match to TRBD2 covers 10 bases. The CDR3 runs to 15 residues. Trimming cost V 5 bases and J 4 bases; bases outside gene matches: 6. The V gene's germline CDR1 is SEHNR and CDR2 FQNEAQ (reference sequence). CDR3 sequence (DNA): TGTGCCAGCAGCCTCAGCGGGGGGGCCGCAGATACGCAGTATTTT. It yields the protein CASSLSGGAADTQYF.

On this clonotype: Given a much more abundant clone one base away, this may be a read error. The CDR3 DNA follows: TGCGTCAGCAGCTTAGAGCAGGGGGAATACAATGAGCAGTTCTTC. This sequence encodes CVSSLEQGEYNEQFF. The chain recombines TRBV5-1 with TRBJ2-1; 7 positions agree with TRBD1. CDR3 length: 15 residues. Germline assignment: CDR1 SGHRS and CDR2 YFSETQ.

The chain uses TRBV20-1 and TRBJ2-7; 10 bases fit TRBD1. The CDR3 has 18 amino acids. Trimming took 1 base from V and 7 from J; bases not matched to a gene: 19. Germline CDR1 is DFQATT and CDR2 is SNEGSKA (reference sequence). The DNA of the CDR3 is TGCAGTGCTAGAGCTACACCGGGACAGGGGTTTTCCTACAATGAGCAGTACGTC. This gives the protein CSARATPGQGFSYNEQYV.

The chain has TRBV29-1 and TRBJ2-4; 7 bases match TRBD2. The J call may be incorrect, as the DNA end agrees better with TRBJ2-7. The germline CDR1 and CDR2 sequences are SQVTM and ANQGSEA. The CDR3 sequence is 13 residues long. CDR3 sequence (DNA): TGCAGCGTTGACAGGGAGGGTTCTTACGAGCAGTACTTC. This encodes CSVDREGSYEQYF.